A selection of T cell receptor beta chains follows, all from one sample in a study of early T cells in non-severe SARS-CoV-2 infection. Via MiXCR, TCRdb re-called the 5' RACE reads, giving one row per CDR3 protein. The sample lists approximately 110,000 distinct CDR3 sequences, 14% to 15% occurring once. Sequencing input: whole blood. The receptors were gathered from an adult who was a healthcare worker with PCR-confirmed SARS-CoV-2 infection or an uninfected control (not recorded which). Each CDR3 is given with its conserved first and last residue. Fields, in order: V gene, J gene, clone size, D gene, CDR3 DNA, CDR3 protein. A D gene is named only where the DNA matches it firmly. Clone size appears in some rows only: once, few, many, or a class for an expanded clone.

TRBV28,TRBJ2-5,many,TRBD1,TGCGCCAGCAGCTTGCTGGGACAGGGCGGGGAGACCCAGTACTTC,CASSLLGQGGETQYF
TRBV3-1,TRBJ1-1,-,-,TGTGCCAGCAGCCAAGCTTTTGGGGCGGGGAACACTGAAGCTTTCTTT,CASSQAFGAGNTEAFF
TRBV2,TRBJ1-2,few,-,TGTGCCAGCAGGGGGGAGGTCGGCTACACCTTC,CASRGEVGYTF
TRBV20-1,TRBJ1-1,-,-,TGCAGTGCTGGGAAGAACACTGAAGCCTTCTTT,CSAGKNTEAFF
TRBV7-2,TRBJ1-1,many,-,TGTGCCAGCAGTCCTAGGGGTTTGAACACTGAAGCTTTCTTT,CASSPRGLNTEAFF
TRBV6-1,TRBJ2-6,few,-,TGTGCCACCCGTGTTGGTGGGGCCAACGTCCTGACTTTC,CATRVGGANVLTF
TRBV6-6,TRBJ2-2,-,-,TGTGCCAGCACCCCAGGGACAACGAACACCGGGGAGCTGTTTTTT,CASTPGTTNTGELFF
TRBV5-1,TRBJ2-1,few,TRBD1,TGCGCCAGCAGCTTGGGGGGACAGATTTACAATGAGCAGTTCTTC,CASSLGGQIYNEQFF
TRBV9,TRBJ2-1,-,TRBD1,TGTGCCAGCAGCCCCCGGGACGACAGGGCTGAGCAGTTCTTC,CASSPRDDRAEQFF
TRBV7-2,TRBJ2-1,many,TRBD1,TGTGCCAGCAGGATTAACAGGGGGCGGGATGAGCAGTTCTTC,CASRINRGRDEQFF
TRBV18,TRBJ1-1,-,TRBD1,TGTGCCAGCTCATCCGACAGGGGGGACACTGAAGCTTTCTTT,CASSSDRGDTEAFF
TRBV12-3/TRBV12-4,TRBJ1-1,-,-,TGTGCCAGCAGTTTAGAATGGGGTGGGCAGGGCGGCACTGAAGCTTTCTTT,CASSLEWGGQGGTEAFF
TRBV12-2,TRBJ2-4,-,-,TGTGCAAGTCGCTTAGAAAGGGAAAAGCTAGCCAAAAACATTCAGTACTTC,CASRLEREKLAKNIQYF
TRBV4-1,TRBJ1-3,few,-,TGCGCCAGCAGCCAAGATGGTGGAAACACCATATATTTT,CASSQDGGNTIYF
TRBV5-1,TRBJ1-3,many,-,TGCGCCAGCAGCTTGGCCGCACAGAACTCTGGAAACACCATATATTTT,CASSLAAQNSGNTIYF
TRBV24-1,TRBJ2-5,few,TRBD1,TGTGCCACCAGTGATACCGGGACAGACCAAGAGACCCAGTACTTC,CATSDTGTDQETQYF
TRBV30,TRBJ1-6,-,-,TGTGCCTGGCGCAATGCAAGGAATTCACCCCTCCACTTT,CAWRNARNSPLHF
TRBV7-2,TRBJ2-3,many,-,TGTGCCAGCAGCTTAGCTAGCACAGATACGCAGTATTTT,CASSLASTDTQYF
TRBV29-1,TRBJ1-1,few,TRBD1,TGCAGCGCCGGGACAGGGGGCACTGAAGCTTTCTTT,CSAGTGGTEAFF
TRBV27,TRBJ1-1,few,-,TGTGCCAGCAGTTCGGAGGGGTGGAACACTGAAGCTTTCTTT,CASSSEGWNTEAFF
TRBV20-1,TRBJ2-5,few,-,TGCAGTGCTAGAGATTTTAGGGATCGGGAGACCCAGTACTTC,CSARDFRDRETQYF
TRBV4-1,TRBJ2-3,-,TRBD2,TGCGCCAGCAGCCACGGGGGGGGCTTCGATACGCAGTATTTT,CASSHGGGFDTQYF
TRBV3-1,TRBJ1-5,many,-,TGTGCCAGCAGCCTGGGGACTGATCAGCCCCAGCATTTT,CASSLGTDQPQHF
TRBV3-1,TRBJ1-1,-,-,TGTGCCAGCAGCCTTCCAGGGAGCACTGAAGCTTTCTTT,CASSLPGSTEAFF
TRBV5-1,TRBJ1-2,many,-,TGCGCCAGCAGCCCGGGACCCCTCCATGGCTACACCTTC,CASSPGPLHGYTF
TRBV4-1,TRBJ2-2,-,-,TGCGCCAGCAGCCAAGTCAGGGTAGTCACCGGGGAGCTGTTTTTT,CASSQVRVVTGELFF
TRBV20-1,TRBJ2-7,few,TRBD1,TGCAGTGTTCCCGACCGGGACAGAGGATCCTACGAGCAGTACTTC,CSVPDRDRGSYEQYF
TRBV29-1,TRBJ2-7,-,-,TGCAGCGTTGAAGTACCTCAGGGTCCCTACGAGCAGTACTTC,CSVEVPQGPYEQYF
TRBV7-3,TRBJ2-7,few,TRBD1,TGTGCCAGCAGCCCCGCCGCCGGGACAGGGAGGAACGAGCAGTACTTC,CASSPAAGTGRNEQYF
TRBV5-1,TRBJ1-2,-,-,TGCGCCAGCAGCTTGGCCGCGTCAGGGCCCTACTATGGCTACACCTTC,CASSLAASGPYYGYTF
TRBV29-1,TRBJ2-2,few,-,TGCAGCGTTGTTAAACAGGGTGGGACCGGGGAGCTGTTTTTT,CSVVKQGGTGELFF
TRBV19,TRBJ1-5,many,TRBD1,TGTGCCAGTAGAGGAGGGGGCATGGATCAGCCCCAGCATTTT,CASRGGGMDQPQHF
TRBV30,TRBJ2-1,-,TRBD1,TGTGCCTGGACTACAGGGGGCTCCTACAATGAGCAGTTCTTC,CAWTTGGSYNEQFF
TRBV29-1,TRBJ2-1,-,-,TGCAGCGTTGACGGTCCCCAGGGCAATGAGCAGTTCTTC,CSVDGPQGNEQFF
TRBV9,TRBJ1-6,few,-,TGTGCCAGCAGCACTGGGCCCGACTCACCCCTCCACTTT,CASSTGPDSPLHF
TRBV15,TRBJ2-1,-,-,TGTGCCACCAGCCCTACGCCTCGCGGGCAGCAGTTCTTC,CATSPTPRGQQFF